In this sample, the clone carrying this TCR beta chain turned up many times. Its target is unknown. These data belong to a study of Graves' ophthalmopathy and Graves' hyperthyroidism. As for the study in general: Ahead of any treatment, peripheral blood was obtained at the initial diagnosis. Study-wide points: A 13-signature model separated ophthalmopathy from stable hyperthyroidism, about 91% sensitivity, around 78% specificity. Blood also harbored most expanded thyroid clonotypes above 0.001 frequency.

RNA transcripts were the source from which TCR beta CDR3 regions were amplified. The authors performed first-round RT-PCR with HTBI primers and then a second-round multiplex PCR. TCRdb used MiXCR to reprocess the multiplex PCR reads, holding one entry per CDR3 protein. The sample carries fewer than 650,000 distinct CDR3 sequences, roughly 20% recorded once. The CDR3 covers 15 residues. Germline V CDR1 and CDR2: MNHEY, SMNVEV (reference sequence). Deletions cut 4 bases from V and 2 bases from J, with 15 bases between. The chain has TRBV27 and TRBJ2-7; the D is unclear. The source material was peripheral blood. This receptor was taken from a young woman with stable Graves' hyperthyroidism. Some clones in this sample may be carry-over from other donors' samples. CDR3 amino acids: CASSSFGKATYEQYF. Here the CDR3 DNA reads TGTGCCAGCAGTTCCTTTGGTAAAGCCACCTACGAGCAGTACTTC.